The entry that follows covers one T cell receptor (beta chain) sequence. Antigen: not known. These data belong to a study of T cell responses to AZD1222 COVID-19 vaccine. General observations from the study: Vaccination with two AZD1222 doses was followed by a rise in Spike-specific TCR breadth and depth. At baseline, seropositivity was found in only a handful of AZD1222 recipients. The study reported that nearly half of spike-specific TCRs target unmutated variant regions. Clonal diversity was possibly underestimated, and white British individuals and females predominated among donors.

Germline values: CDR1 MNHEY, CDR2 SVGEGT. The V end was cut by 0 bases, the J end by 0 bases, with 12 bases between. The CDR3 has 18 residues. Measured with immunoSEQ multiplex PCR; TCRdb has only the in-frame clones, and not every one. This sample has 150,000 to 200,000 clones, with about 90% found just once. The input for sequencing was peripheral blood, taken on day 0 of AZD1222 vaccination. This chain connects TRBV6-2 or TRBV6-3 to TRBJ1-6; D remains ambiguous. The source of this sequence is an adult in good health. The chain's CDR3 is CASSYSEQTSSYNSPLHF. CDR3 DNA sequence: TGTGCCAGCAGTTACTCTGAACAAACCAGCTCCTATAATTCACCCCTCCACTTT.